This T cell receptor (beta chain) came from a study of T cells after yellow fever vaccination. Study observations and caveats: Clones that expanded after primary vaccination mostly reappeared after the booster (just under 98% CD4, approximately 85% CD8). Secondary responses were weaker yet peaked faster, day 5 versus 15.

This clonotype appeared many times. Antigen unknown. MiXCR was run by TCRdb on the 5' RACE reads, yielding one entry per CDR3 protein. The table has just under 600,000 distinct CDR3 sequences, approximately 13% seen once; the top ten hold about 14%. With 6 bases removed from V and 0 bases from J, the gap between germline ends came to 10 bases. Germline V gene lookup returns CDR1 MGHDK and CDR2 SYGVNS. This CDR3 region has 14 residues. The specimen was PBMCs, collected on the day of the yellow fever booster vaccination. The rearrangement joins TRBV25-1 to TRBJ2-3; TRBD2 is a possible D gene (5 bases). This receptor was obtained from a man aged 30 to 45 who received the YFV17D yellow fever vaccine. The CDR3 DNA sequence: TGTGCCAGCAGCGGACGGACTAGCACAGATACGCAGTATTTT. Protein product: CASSGRTSTDTQYF.